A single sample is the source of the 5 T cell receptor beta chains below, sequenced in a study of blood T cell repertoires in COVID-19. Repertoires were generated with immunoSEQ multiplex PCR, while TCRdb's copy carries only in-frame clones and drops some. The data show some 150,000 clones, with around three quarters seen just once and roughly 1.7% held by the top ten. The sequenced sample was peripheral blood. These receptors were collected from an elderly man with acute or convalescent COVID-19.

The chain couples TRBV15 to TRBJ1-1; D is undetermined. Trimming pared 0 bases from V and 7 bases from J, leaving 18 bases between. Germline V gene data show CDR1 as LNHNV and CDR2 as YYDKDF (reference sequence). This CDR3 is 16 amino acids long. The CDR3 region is CATSRDLTQVVGEAFF. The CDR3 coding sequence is TGTGCCACCAGCAGAGATTTAACCCAGGTAGTGGGTGAAGCTTTCTTT.

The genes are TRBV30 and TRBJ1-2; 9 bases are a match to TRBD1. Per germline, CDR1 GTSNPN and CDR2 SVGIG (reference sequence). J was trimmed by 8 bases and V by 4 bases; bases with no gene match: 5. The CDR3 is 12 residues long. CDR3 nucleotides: TGTGCCTGGACTCGGACAGGGGACGGCTACACCTTC. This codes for CAWTRTGDGYTF.

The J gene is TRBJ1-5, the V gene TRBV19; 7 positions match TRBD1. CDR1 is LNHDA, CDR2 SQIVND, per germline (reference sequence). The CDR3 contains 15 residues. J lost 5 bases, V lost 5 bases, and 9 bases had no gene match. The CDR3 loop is CASSRQTGSDQPQHF. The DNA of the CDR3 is TGTGCCAGTAGTCGGCAGACAGGGTCGGATCAGCCCCAGCATTTT.

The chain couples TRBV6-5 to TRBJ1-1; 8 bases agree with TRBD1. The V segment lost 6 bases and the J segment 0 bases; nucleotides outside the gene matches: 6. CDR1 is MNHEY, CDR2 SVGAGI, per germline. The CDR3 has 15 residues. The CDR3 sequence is CASRPGQAVNTEAFF. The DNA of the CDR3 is TGTGCCAGCAGGCCGGGACAGGCCGTGAACACTGAAGCTTTCTTT.

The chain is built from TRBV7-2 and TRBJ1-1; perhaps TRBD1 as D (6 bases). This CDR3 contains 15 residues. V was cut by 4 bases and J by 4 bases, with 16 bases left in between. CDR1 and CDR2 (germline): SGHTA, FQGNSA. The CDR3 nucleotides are TGTGCCAGCAGCTCCCTGGGGGGGCGAATCACTGAAGCTTTCTTT. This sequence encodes CASSSLGGRITEAFF.